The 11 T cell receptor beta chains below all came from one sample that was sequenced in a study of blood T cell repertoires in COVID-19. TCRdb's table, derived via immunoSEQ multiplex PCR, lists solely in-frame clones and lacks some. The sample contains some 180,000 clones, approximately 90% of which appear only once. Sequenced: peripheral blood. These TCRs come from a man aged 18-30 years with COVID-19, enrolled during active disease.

CDR3 nucleotides: TGTGCCAGCAGTTTATCCGCGGCGGGATTGTTTCCCCGTGAGCAGTTCTTC. The encoded protein is CASSLSAAGLFPREQFF. This chain connects TRBV27 to TRBJ2-1, with D tentatively TRBD2 (6 bases). Germline CDR1 reads MNHEY; CDR2 reads SMNVEV (reference sequence). The length of the CDR3 is 17 residues. V was clipped by 0 bases and J by 9 bases, with 21 bases between them.

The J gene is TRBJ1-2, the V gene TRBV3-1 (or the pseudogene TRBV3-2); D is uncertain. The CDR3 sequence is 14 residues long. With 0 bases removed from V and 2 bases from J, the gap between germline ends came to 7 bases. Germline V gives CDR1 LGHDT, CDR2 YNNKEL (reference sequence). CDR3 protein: CASSQDPGNYGYTF. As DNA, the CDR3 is TGTGCCAGCAGCCAAGATCCAGGCAACTATGGCTACACCTTC.

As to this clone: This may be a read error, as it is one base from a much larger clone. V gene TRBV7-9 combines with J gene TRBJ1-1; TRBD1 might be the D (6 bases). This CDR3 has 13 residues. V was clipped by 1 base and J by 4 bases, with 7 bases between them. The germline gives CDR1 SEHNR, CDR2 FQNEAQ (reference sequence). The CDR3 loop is CASSLDRATEAFF. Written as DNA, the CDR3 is TGTGCCAGCAGCTTAGACAGGGCCACTGAAGCTTTCTTT. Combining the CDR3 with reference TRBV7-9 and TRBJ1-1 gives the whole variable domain DTGVSQNPRHKITKRGQNVTFRCDPISEHNRLYWYRQTLGQGPEFLTYFQNEAQLEKSRLLSDRFSAERPKGSFSTLEIQRTEQGDSAMYLCASSLDRATEAFFGQGTRLTVV.

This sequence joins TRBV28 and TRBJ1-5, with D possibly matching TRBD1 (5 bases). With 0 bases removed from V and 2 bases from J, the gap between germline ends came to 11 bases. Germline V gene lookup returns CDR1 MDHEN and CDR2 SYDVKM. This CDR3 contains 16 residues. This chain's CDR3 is CASSLWKGQGNQPQHF. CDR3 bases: TGTGCCAGCAGTTTATGGAAGGGGCAAGGCAATCAGCCCCAGCATTTT.

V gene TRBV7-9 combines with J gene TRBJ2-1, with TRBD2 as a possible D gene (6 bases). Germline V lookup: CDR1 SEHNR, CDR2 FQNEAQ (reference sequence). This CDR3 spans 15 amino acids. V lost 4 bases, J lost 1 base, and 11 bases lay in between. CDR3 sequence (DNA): TGTGCCAGCAGCTCACCCGGGAGTTCCTACAATGAGCAGTTCTTC. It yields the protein CASSSPGSSYNEQFF. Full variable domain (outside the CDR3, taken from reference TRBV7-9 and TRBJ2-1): DTGVSQNPRHKITKRGQNVTFRCDPISEHNRLYWYRQTLGQGPEFLTYFQNEAQLEKSRLLSDRFSAERPKGSFSTLEIQRTEQGDSAMYLCASSSPGSSYNEQFFGPGTRLTVL.

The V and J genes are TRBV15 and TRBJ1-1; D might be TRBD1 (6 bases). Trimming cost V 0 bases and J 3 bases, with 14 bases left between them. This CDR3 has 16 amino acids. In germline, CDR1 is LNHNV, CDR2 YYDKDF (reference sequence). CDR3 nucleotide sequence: TGTGCCACCAGCAGAGATCAGGGGTGGGGGTACACTGAAGCTTTCTTT. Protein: CATSRDQGWGYTEAFF.

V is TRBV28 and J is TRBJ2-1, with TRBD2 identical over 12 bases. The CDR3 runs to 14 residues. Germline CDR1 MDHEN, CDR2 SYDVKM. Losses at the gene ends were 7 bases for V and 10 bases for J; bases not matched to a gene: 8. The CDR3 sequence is CASTLGLAGWEQFF. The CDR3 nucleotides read TGTGCCAGCACCCTGGGACTAGCGGGTTGGGAGCAGTTCTTC. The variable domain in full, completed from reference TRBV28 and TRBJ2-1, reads DVKVTQSSRYLVKRTGEKVFLECVQDMDHENMFWYRQDPGLGLRLIYFSYDVKMKEKGDIPEGYSVSREKKERFSLILESASTNQTSMYLCASTLGLAGWEQFFGPGTRLTVL.

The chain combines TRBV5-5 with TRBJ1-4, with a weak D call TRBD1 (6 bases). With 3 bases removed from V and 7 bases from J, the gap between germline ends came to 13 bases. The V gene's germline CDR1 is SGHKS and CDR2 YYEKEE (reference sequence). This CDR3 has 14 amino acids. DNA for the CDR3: TGTGCCAGCAGCTGGGGCAGGGGCGGTGAAAAACTGTTTTTT. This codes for CASSWGRGGEKLFF.

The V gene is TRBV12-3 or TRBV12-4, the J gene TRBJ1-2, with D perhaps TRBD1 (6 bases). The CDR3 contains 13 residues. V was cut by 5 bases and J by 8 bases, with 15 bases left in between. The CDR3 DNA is TGTGCCAGCAGTGGTTACAGGGCTGGAGGCTACACCTTC. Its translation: CASSGYRAGGYTF.

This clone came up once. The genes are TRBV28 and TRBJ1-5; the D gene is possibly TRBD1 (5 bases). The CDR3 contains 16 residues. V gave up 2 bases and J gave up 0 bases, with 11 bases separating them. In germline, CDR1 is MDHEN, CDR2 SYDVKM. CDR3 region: CASSLPGLYSNQPQHF. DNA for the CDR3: TGTGCCAGCAGTTTACCGGGACTTTATAGCAATCAGCCCCAGCATTTT. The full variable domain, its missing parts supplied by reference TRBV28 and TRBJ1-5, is DVKVTQSSRYLVKRTGEKVFLECVQDMDHENMFWYRQDPGLGLRLIYFSYDVKMKEKGDIPEGYSVSREKKERFSLILESASTNQTSMYLCASSLPGLYSNQPQHFGDGTRLSIL.

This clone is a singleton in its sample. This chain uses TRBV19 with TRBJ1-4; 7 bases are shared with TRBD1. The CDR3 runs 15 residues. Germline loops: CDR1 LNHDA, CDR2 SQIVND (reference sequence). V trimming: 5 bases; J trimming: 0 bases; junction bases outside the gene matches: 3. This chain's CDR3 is CASSVGTATNEKLFF. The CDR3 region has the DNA TGTGCCAGTAGTGTCGGGACAGCAACTAATGAAAAACTGTTTTTT.